This is a list of T cell receptor beta chains from one sample in a study of shared clonotypes between healthy human individuals. The assay was immunoSEQ multiplex PCR, and TCRdb's table has in-frame clones only and misses some. The sample records around 2.1 million clones, 85% to 95% being singletons. The sample was naive CD8+ T cells from PBMCs. All receptors come from a man in his late teens or twenties in good health. Some clones in this sample may be carry-over from other donors' samples. The conserved cysteine and the conserved F or W are not part of the CDR3 here.

TRBJ1-4 15 TRBV27 ASSSVYSRKTNEKLF
TRBJ1-2 12 TRBV27 ASSLGQGAGGYT
TRBJ2-7 11 TRBV4-3 ASSQGQTYEQY
TRBJ2-7 11 TRBV5-1 ASSFGGVNEQY
TRBJ2-1 13 TRBV2 ASSLTSGTYNEQF
TRBJ2-5 10 TRBV7-9 ASSYDSETQY
TRBJ2-3 13 TRBV4-1 ASSRGRIGTDTQY
TRBJ1-2 10 TRBV9 ASSIDRGGYT
TRBJ2-2 13 TRBV28 ASSSRQARPGELF
TRBJ2-3 16 TRBV13 ASLPRAGGPGGPDTQY
TRBJ2-3 12 TRBV7-6 ASTQDLNTDTQY
TRBJ2-1 14 TRBV7-9 ASSPPGLVSYNEQF
TRBJ2-5 10 TRBV28 ASMRNQETQY
TRBJ2-7 13 TRBV28 ASSAGTSGTYEQY
TRBJ2-7 15 TRBV19 ASSIDLRRQGVHEQY
TRBJ1-1 13 TRBV7-3 ASSPSGTGVPEAF
TRBJ1-1 9 TRBV6-5 ASRQGIEAF
TRBJ2-4 12 TRBV30 AWSEGIQADIQY